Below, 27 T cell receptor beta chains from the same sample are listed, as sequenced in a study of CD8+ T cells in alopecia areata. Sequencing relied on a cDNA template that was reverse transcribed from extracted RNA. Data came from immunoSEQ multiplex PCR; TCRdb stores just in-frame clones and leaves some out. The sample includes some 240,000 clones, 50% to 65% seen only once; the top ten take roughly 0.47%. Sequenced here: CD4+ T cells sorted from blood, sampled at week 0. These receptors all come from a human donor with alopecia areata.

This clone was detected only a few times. This CDR3 is CASSRDGQGQETQYF. CDR3 coding DNA: TGTGCCAGCAGTCGGGATGGGCAGGGGCAAGAGACCCAGTACTTC. This chain connects TRBV2 to TRBJ2-5; possible D gene TRBD1, 6 bases. The CDR3 sequence is 15 residues long. Deletions cut 5 bases from V and 2 bases from J, with 15 bases between. The germline CDR1 and CDR2 sequences are SNHLY and FYNNEI.

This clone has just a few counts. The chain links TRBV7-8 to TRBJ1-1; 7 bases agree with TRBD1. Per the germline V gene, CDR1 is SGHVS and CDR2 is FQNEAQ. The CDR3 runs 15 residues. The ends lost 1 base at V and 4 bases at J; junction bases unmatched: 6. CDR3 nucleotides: TGTGCCAGCAGCTTAGAAGTGACAGGGAGCACTGAAGCTTTCTTT. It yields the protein CASSLEVTGSTEAFF.

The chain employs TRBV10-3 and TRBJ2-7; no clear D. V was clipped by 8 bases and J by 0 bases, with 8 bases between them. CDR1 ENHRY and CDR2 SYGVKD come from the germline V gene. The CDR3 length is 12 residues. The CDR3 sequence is CAIGGNSYEQYF. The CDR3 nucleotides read TGTGCCATCGGTGGCAACTCCTACGAGCAGTACTTC.

The DNA for the CDR3 is TGTGCCAGCAGGGAGCAGGAGCAGCGAAACGAGCAGTACTTC. This sequence encodes CASREQEQRNEQYF. The chain uses TRBV5-4 and TRBJ2-7; unclear D gene. The germline CDR1 and CDR2 sequences are SGHNT and YYREEE (reference sequence). V shed 5 bases and J shed 5 bases, with 17 bases lying between them. The CDR3 consists of 14 residues.

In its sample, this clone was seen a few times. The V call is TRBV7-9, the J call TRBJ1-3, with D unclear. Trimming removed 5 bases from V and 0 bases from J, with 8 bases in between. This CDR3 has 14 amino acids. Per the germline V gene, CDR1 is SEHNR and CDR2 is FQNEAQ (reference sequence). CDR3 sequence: CASSPFSSGNTIYF. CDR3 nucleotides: TGTGCCAGCAGCCCTTTTTCCTCTGGAAACACCATATATTTT.

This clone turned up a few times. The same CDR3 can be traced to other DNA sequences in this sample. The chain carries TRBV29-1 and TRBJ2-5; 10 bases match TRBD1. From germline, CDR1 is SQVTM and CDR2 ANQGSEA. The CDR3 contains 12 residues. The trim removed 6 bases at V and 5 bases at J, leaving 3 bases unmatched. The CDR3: CSVDRGRETQYF. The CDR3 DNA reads TGCAGCGTCGACAGGGGGCGGGAGACCCAGTACTTC.

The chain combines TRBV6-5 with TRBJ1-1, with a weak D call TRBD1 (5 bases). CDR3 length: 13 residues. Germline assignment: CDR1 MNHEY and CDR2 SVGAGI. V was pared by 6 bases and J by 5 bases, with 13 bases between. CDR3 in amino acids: CASRALGGTEAFF. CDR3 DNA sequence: TGTGCCAGCAGAGCCCTGGGGGGGACTGAAGCTTTCTTT.

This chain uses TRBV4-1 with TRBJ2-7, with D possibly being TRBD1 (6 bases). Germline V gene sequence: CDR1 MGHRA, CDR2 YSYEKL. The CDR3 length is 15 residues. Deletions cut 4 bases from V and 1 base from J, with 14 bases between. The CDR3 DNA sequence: TGCGCCAGCAGCCTAAGAAGGCAGGGGTCCTACGAGCAGTACTTC. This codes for CASSLRRQGSYEQYF.

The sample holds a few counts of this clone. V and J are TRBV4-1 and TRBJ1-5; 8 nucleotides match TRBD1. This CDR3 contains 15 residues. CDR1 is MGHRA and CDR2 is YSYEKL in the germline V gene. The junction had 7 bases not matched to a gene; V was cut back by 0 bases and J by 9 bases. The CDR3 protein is CASSQDMTGARPQHF. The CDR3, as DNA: TGCGCCAGCAGCCAAGATATGACAGGGGCCCGGCCCCAGCATTTT.

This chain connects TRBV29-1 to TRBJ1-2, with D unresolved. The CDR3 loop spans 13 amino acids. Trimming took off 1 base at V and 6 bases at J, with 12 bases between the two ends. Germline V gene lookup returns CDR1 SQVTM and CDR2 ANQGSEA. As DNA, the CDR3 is TGCAGCGTTGAAGGCTGGACCCAAGATGGCTACACCTTC. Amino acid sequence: CSVEGWTQDGYTF.

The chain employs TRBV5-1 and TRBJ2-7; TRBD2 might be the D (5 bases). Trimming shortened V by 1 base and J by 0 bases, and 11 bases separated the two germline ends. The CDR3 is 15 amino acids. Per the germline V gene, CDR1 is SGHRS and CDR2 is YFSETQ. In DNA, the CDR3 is TGCGCCAGCAGCTTGAACAGAGGGCCCTCCTACGAGCAGTACTTC. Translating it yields CASSLNRGPSYEQYF. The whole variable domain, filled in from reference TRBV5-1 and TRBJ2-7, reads KAGVTQTPRYLIKTRGQQVTLSCSPISGHRSVSWYQQTPGQGLQFLFEYFSETQRNKGNFPGRFSGRQFSNSRSEMNVSTLELGDSALYLCASSLNRGPSYEQYFGPGTRLTVT.

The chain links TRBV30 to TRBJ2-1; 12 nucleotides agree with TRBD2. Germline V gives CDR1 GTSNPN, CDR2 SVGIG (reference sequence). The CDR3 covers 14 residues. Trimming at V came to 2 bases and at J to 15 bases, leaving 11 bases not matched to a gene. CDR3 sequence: CAWSQGLAGLMVFF. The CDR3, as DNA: TGTGCCTGGAGTCAAGGACTAGCGGGATTGATGGTGTTCTTC.

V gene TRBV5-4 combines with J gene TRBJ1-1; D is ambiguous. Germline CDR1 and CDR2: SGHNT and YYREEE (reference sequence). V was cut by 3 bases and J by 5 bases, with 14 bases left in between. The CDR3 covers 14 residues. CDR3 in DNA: TGTGCCAGCAGCTCCCCGGTGGTAGGGACTGAAGCTTTCTTT. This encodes CASSSPVVGTEAFF.

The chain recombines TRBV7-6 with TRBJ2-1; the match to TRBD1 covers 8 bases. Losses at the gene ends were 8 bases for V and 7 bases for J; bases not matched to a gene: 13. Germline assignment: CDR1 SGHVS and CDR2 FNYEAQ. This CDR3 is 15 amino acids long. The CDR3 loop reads CASASDWTGSNEQFF. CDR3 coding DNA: TGTGCCAGCGCATCAGACTGGACAGGGAGTAATGAGCAGTTCTTC.

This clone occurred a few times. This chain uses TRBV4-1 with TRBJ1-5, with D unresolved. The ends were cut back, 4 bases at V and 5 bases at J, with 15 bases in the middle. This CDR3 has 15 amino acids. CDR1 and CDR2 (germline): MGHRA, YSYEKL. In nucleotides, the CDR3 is TGCGCCAGCAGCCTACGGACGGCCGCCGATCAGCCCCAGCATTTT. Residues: CASSLRTAADQPQHF.

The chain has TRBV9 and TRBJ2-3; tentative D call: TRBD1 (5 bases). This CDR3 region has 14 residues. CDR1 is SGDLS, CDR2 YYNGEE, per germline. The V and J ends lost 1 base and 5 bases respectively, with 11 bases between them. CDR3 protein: CASSVKGSQDTQYF. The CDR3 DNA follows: TGTGCCAGCAGCGTAAAGGGGTCACAAGATACGCAGTATTTT.

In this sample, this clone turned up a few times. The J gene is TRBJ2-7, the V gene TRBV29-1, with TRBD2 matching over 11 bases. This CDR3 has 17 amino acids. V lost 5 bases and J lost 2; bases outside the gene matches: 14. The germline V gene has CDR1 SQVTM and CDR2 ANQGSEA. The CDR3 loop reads CSVLVLAGEIIPYEQYF. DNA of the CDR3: TGCAGCGTTCTTGTACTAGCGGGAGAGATTATCCCCTACGAGCAGTACTTC.

DNA of the CDR3: TGTGCCAGCAGACCATGGGGTGGGACAGGGGACTACGAGCAGTACTTC. It encodes CASRPWGGTGDYEQYF. The V and J genes are TRBV11-2 and TRBJ2-7; 10 bases map to TRBD1. CDR3 length: 16 residues. With 6 bases clipped from V and 3 bases from J, the junction kept 11 bases outside the gene matches. Germline V lookup: CDR1 SGHAT, CDR2 FQNNGV.

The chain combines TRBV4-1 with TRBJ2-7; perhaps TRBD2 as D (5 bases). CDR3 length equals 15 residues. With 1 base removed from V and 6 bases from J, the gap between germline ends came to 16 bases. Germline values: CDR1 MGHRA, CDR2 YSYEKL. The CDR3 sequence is CASSQGGLTRGEQYF. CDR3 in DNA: TGCGCCAGCAGCCAAGGCGGGCTCACAAGAGGCGAGCAGTACTTC.

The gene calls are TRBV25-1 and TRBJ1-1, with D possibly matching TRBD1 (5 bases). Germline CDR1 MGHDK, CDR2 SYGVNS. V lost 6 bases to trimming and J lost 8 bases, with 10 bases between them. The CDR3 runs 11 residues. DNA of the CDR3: TGTGCCAGCAGGGACATGCTCGAAGCTTTCTTT. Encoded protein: CASRDMLEAFF.

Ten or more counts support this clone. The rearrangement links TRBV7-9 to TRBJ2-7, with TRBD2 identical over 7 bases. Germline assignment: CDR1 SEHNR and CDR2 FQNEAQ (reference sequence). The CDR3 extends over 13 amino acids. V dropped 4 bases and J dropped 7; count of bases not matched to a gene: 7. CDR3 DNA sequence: TGTGCCAGCAGCTCCACCCCACTAGCGGAGCAGTACTTC. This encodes CASSSTPLAEQYF.

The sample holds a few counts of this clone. This CDR3 reads CSARWTPRETQYF. The CDR3 bases are TGCAGCGCCCGATGGACACCAAGGGAGACCCAGTACTTC. The chain uses TRBV29-1 and TRBJ2-5; a possible D gene is TRBD1 (5 bases). Germline-derived CDR1 and CDR2 are SQVTM and ANQGSEA. V was shortened by 7 bases and J by 5 bases, with 17 bases between the two germline ends. This CDR3 has 13 residues.

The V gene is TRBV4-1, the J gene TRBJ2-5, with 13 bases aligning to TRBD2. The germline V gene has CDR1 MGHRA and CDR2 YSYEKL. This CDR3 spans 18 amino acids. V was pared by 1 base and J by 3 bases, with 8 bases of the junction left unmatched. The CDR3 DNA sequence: TGCGCCAGCAGCCAAGTAGCGACTAGCGGGAGGTACAAAGAGACCCAGTACTTC. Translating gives CASSQVATSGRYKETQYF.

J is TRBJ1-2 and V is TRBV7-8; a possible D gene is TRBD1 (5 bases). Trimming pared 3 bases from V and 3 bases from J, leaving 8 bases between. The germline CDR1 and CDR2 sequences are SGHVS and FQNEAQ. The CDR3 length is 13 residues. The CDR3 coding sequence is TGTGCCAGCAGCTTTGACAGCCACTATGGCTACACCTTC. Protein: CASSFDSHYGYTF.

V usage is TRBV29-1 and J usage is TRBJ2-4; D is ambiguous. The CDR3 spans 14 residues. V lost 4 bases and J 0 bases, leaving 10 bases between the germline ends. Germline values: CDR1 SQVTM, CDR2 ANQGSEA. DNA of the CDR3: TGCAGCGTTGGCTCGAGGTTAGCCAAAAACATTCAGTACTTC. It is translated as CSVGSRLAKNIQYF.

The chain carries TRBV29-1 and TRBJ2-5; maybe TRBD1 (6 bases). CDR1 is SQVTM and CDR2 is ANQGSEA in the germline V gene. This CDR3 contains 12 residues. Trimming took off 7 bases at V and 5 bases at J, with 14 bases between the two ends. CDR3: CSAGAGRETQYF. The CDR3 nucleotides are TGCAGCGCAGGGGCCGGACGGGAGACCCAGTACTTC.

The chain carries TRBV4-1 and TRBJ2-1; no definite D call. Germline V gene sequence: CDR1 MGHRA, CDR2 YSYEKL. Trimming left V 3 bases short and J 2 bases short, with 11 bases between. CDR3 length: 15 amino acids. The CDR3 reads CASSQHPLAYNEQFF. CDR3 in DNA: TGCGCCAGCAGCCAGCACCCGCTGGCCTACAATGAGCAGTTCTTC.